The 17 T cell receptor beta chains in this list originate from one sample, sequenced in a study of beta chain features in type 1 diabetes. Study observations and caveats: People with Type 1 diabetes carried modestly yet significantly shorter TCRB CDR3s in all four CD4+ subsets.

Sequencing targeted expressed TCRB transcripts, as all isolated RNA had been reverse transcribed. Measured with immunoSEQ multiplex PCR; TCRdb has only the in-frame clones, and not every one. The top ten hold about 0.085% of the sample, which has roughly 220,000 clones, 15% to 20% seen once. Antigens for these TCRs are unknown. The sequenced sample consisted of naive CD4+ T cells from blood. The origin of the receptors is a young man with type 1 diabetes.

The chain combines TRBV4-3 with TRBJ2-1; 7 bases map to TRBD1. This CDR3 has 15 amino acids. Germline V gene lookup returns CDR1 LGHNA and CDR2 YSLEER. Unmatched junction bases numbered 12, after V lost 4 bases and J lost 9 bases. DNA of the CDR3: TGCGCCAGCAGCCCCCGACAGGGAGATAGTGGTGAGCAGTTCTTC. Its protein is CASSPRQGDSGEQFF.

The V and J genes are TRBV4-3 and TRBJ2-7; D perhaps matches TRBD2 (5 bases). The CDR3 has 15 residues. Germline CDR1 and CDR2: LGHNA and YSLEER. Trimming took off 4 bases at V and 4 bases at J, with 17 bases between the two ends. CDR3 coding DNA: TGCGCCAGCAGCCCTATGCCCGGGGTTGGATACGAGCAGTACTTC. It yields the protein CASSPMPGVGYEQYF.

The rearrangement uses TRBV18 and TRBJ2-6; possible D gene TRBD1, 7 bases. CDR1 is KGHSH, CDR2 LQKENI, per germline. This CDR3 has 18 amino acids. The V end lost 2 bases, the J end lost 4 bases, and 18 bases lay between the germline ends. The CDR3 nucleotides are TGTGCCAGCTCACCATCAGCGTCAGGGGGGACCGGGGCCAACGTCCTGACTTTC. Residues: CASSPSASGGTGANVLTF.

The chain is built from TRBV7-2 and TRBJ2-7; no clear D gene. The CDR3 contains 12 residues. CDR1 SGHTA and CDR2 FQGNSA come from the germline V gene. V was pared by 5 bases and J by 4 bases, with 9 bases between. The CDR3 coding sequence is TGTGCCAGCAGCCCCTCCTATTACGAGCAGTACTTC. This gives the protein CASSPSYYEQYF.

The chain joins TRBV2 to TRBJ1-1; possibly TRBD1 for D (5 bases). CDR1 and CDR2 (germline): SNHLY, FYNNEI. The germline V and J ends were trimmed by 1 base and 4 bases, with 7 bases remaining between them. The CDR3 is 13 amino acids. CDR3 in DNA: TGTGCCAGCAGTGAAGGGGGCCCCACTGAAGCTTTCTTT. Translation: CASSEGGPTEAFF.

This clone has more than one count but fewer than ten. This rearrangement joins TRBV10-3 to TRBJ2-1, with TRBD2 as a possible D gene (5 bases). This CDR3 contains 14 residues. Germline CDR1 and CDR2: ENHRY and SYGVKD. V gave up 3 bases and J gave up 5 bases, with 11 bases separating them. CDR3 amino acids: CAISDPFGNNEQFF. The CDR3 DNA is TGTGCCATCAGTGATCCCTTCGGGAACAATGAGCAGTTCTTC.

The chain links TRBV29-1 to TRBJ2-1, with TRBD2 as a possible D gene (6 bases). The germline V gene encodes CDR1 SQVTM and CDR2 ANQGSEA. Trimming left V 2 bases short and J 7 bases short, with 21 bases between. The CDR3 loop spans 16 amino acids. DNA for the CDR3: TGCAGCGTTGAAAGGAAGATAGCGGTTGAATATAATGAGCAGTTCTTC. Residues: CSVERKIAVEYNEQFF.

The rearrangement links TRBV13 to TRBJ1-5; D is possibly TRBD1 (5 bases). The V gene's germline CDR1 is PRHDT and CDR2 FYEKMQ (reference sequence). The CDR3 covers 15 residues. Trimming left V 1 base short and J 6 bases short, with 13 bases between. CDR3 amino acids: CASSLDLGVGQPQHF. CDR3 DNA sequence: TGTGCCAGCAGCTTAGATCTGGGGGTAGGTCAGCCCCAGCATTTT.

This clone was seen a few times. This chain connects TRBV30 to TRBJ2-1; possible D gene TRBD2, 6 bases. The CDR3 contains 16 residues. V was clipped by 2 bases and J by 4 bases, with 18 bases between them. CDR1 and CDR2 from the germline V gene are GTSNPN and SVGIG (reference sequence). The CDR3 spells CAWSHLRDSGYNEQFF. The DNA of the CDR3 is TGTGCCTGGAGTCACCTTCGAGATAGCGGATACAATGAGCAGTTCTTC.

This clone was detected a few times. The genes are TRBV18 and TRBJ1-6; 9 positions match TRBD1. V shed 3 bases, J shed 8 bases, and the junction held 2 bases outside the gene matches. Germline CDR1 reads KGHSH; CDR2 reads LQKENI. The length of the CDR3 is 14 residues. Written as DNA, the CDR3 is TGTGCCAGCTCACCGACAGGGGGAGATTCACCCCTCCACTTT. This translates into CASSPTGGDSPLHF. The full variable domain, its missing parts supplied by reference TRBV18 and TRBJ1-6, is NAGVMQNPRHLVRRRGQEARLRCSPMKGHSHVYWYRQLPEEGLKFMVYLQKENIIDESGMPKERFSAEFPKEGPSILRIQQVVRGDSAAYFCASSPTGGDSPLHFGNGTRLTVT.

The genes are TRBV29-1 and TRBJ1-1; D might be TRBD1 (5 bases). The germline CDR1 and CDR2 sequences are SQVTM and ANQGSEA. V gave up 6 bases and J gave up 1 base, with 12 bases separating them. This CDR3 is built from 13 residues. The CDR3 sequence: CSVRGVANTEAFF. The CDR3 DNA reads as TGCAGCGTCAGAGGGGTGGCGAACACTGAAGCTTTCTTT.

The J gene is TRBJ2-5, the V gene TRBV2; D is perhaps TRBD1 (5 bases). The CDR3 runs 15 residues. CDR1 and CDR2 (germline): SNHLY, FYNNEI. V shed 1 base and J shed 1 base, with 10 bases lying between them. In DNA form, the CDR3 reads TGTGCCAGCAGTGAAGAGTGGGGCAGCCAAGAGACCCAGTACTTC. This translates into CASSEEWGSQETQYF.

This clone was seen a handful of times. This chain uses TRBV30 with TRBJ1-5, with D unclear. Germline loops: CDR1 GTSNPN, CDR2 SVGIG (reference sequence). CDR3 length equals 12 residues. Trimming removed 0 bases from V and 5 bases from J, with 5 bases in between. In DNA form, the CDR3 reads TGTGCCTGGAGTGTAGATTATCAGCCCCAGCATTTT. Protein: CAWSVDYQPQHF. The whole variable domain, filled in from reference TRBV30 and TRBJ1-5, reads SQTIHQWPATLVQPVGSPLSLECTVEGTSNPNLYWYRQAAGRGLQLLFYSVGIGQISSEVPQNLSASRPQDRQFILSSKKLLLSDSGFYLCAWSVDYQPQHFGDGTRLSIL.

The genes are TRBV27 and TRBJ2-3; 8 bases align to TRBD1. This CDR3 contains 13 residues. J lost 5 bases, V lost 6 bases, and 4 bases had no gene match. Germline V CDR1 and CDR2: MNHEY, SMNVEV (reference sequence). The chain's CDR3 is CASSQGAGDTQYF. CDR3 in DNA: TGTGCCAGCAGCCAGGGGGCGGGAGATACGCAGTATTTT.

J is TRBJ2-7 and V is TRBV7-2, with D unclear. Trimming took 8 bases from V and 6 from J, leaving 14 bases between them. Germline CDR1 is SGHTA and CDR2 is FQGNSA. This CDR3 is 12 amino acids long. The CDR3 loop reads CASRASWGEQYF. The CDR3, as DNA: TGTGCCAGCCGGGCGTCCTGGGGCGAGCAGTACTTC.

The chain is built from TRBV10-3 and TRBJ2-1; D is uncertain. V was trimmed by 5 bases and J by 8 bases, leaving 13 bases between them. This CDR3 is built from 13 residues. CDR1 and CDR2 from the germline V gene are ENHRY and SYGVKD. The CDR3 region is CAISRAPGDEQFF. CDR3 bases: TGTGCCATCAGTCGGGCCCCCGGCGATGAGCAGTTCTTC.

V is TRBV28 and J is TRBJ2-1; maybe TRBD1 (6 bases). Germline CDR1 is MDHEN and CDR2 is SYDVKM. The CDR3 is 14 residues long. V gave up 5 bases and J gave up 5 bases, with 13 bases separating them. For the CDR3, the DNA is TGTGCCAGCAGTCAGGGCGGACAGAACAATGAGCAGTTCTTC. It yields the protein CASSQGGQNNEQFF. The variable domain in full, completed from reference TRBV28 and TRBJ2-1, reads DVKVTQSSRYLVKRTGEKVFLECVQDMDHENMFWYRQDPGLGLRLIYFSYDVKMKEKGDIPEGYSVSREKKERFSLILESASTNQTSMYLCASSQGGQNNEQFFGPGTRLTVL.